This T cell receptor (beta chain) came from a study of CD8 T cells in Susac syndrome. It was with random hexamers that about 0.45 to 1 ug RNA was reverse transcribed. TCRdb called the immunoSEQ multiplex PCR reads again in MiXCR, with one record for every CDR3 protein. The sample consists of about 120,000 distinct CDR3 sequences, about 93% of them appearing once. The V and J ends lost 5 bases and 0 bases respectively, with 19 bases between them. This CDR3 has 16 amino acids. The germline V gene has CDR1 SQVTM and CDR2 ANQGSEA. Sequencing was done on a sample of CD4+ T cells from PBMCs. The TCR comes from a human donor in good health. This chain connects TRBV29-1 to TRBJ1-1, with D possibly TRBD1 on 5 matching bases. CDR3 nucleotides: TGCAGCGTTCAGGGTCTAGGAGACACGATGAACACTGAAGCTTTCTTT. Protein product: CSVQGLGDTMNTEAFF.